This is a list of T cell receptor beta chains from one sample in a study of shared clonotypes between healthy human individuals. The assay was immunoSEQ multiplex PCR, and TCRdb's table has in-frame clones only and misses some. This sample carries approximately 240,000 clones, approximately 65% of them seen once, and the ten largest clones take roughly 11%. Sequenced material: memory CD4+ T cells sorted from blood. The origin of the receptors is a man younger than 40 in good health. Both conserved end residues are part of each CDR3. Each record gives: CDR3 protein, CDR3 DNA, D gene, V gene, J gene, CDR3 length, clone size. The D gene is left open where the match is weak. For some rows the clone size is stated as once, few or many, or as a class when expanded; others skip it.

CASSLSTGLGYTF	TGCGCCAGCAGCTTGAGTACAGGGCTAGGCTACACCTTC	.	TRBV5-1	TRBJ1-2	13	.
CASSVGSVRGYGYTF	TGTGCCAGCAGCGTAGGCTCGGTCAGGGGCTATGGCTACACCTTC	.	TRBV9	TRBJ1-2	15	.
CASRRDKYSEAFF	TGTGCCAGCCGCCGGGACAAATATTCCGAAGCTTTCTTT	.	TRBV28	TRBJ1-1	13	.
CASSDWGLGDTQYF	TGTGCCAGCAGCGACTGGGGTCTGGGAGATACGCAGTATTTT	.	TRBV6-6	TRBJ2-3	14	.
CATSTRLGNTEAFF	TGTGCCACCAGCACCAGACTTGGGAACACTGAAGCTTTCTTT	.	TRBV15	TRBJ1-1	14	.
CASRQGQGYEQYF	TGTGCCAGCAGACAAGGACAGGGCTACGAGCAGTACTTC	TRBD1	TRBV5-4	TRBJ2-7	13	.
CASSIEAEQFF	TGTGCCAGTAGTATAGAGGCTGAGCAGTTCTTC	.	TRBV19	TRBJ2-1	11	.
CASSPDRLAGVGNEQFF	TGTGCCAGCAGCCCTGACCGGTTAGCGGGAGTAGGCAATGAGCAGTTCTTC	TRBD2	TRBV7-3	TRBJ2-1	17	.
CASSPGLAGGDNGNIQYF	TGTGCCAGCTCACCGGGACTAGCGGGAGGAGACAACGGAAACATTCAGTACTTC	TRBD2	TRBV18	TRBJ2-4	18	once
CASSSGLAGVGEQYF	TGTGCCAGCAGCTCCGGACTAGCGGGAGTGGGGGAGCAGTACTTC	TRBD2	TRBV11-2	TRBJ2-7	15	.
CSFMDRGDSGNTIYF	TGCAGCTTCATGGACAGGGGTGACTCTGGAAACACCATATATTTT	TRBD1	TRBV29-1	TRBJ1-3	15	.
CASSLGEGGGQPQHF	TGTGCCAGCAGCTTGGGAGAGGGGGGGGGTCAGCCCCAGCATTTT	.	TRBV5-5	TRBJ1-5	15	.
CASKVDSTDTQYF	TGTGCCAGCAAGGTGGACAGCACAGATACGCAGTATTTT	.	TRBV27	TRBJ2-3	13	few
CASGQTSGTPGELFF	TGCGCCAGCGGACAAACTAGCGGGACCCCTGGGGAGCTGTTTTTT	TRBD2	TRBV5-1	TRBJ2-2	15	.
CASSRMWEGLETQYF	TGCGCCAGCAGCCGTATGTGGGAGGGCCTGGAGACCCAGTACTTC	TRBD2	TRBV4-3	TRBJ2-5	15	.
CASSENGDTQYF	TGTGCCAGCAGTGAGAACGGGGATACGCAGTATTTT	.	TRBV2	TRBJ2-3	12	.
CASRRTGSSGANVLTF	TGTGCCAGCAGGCGAACAGGGAGCTCTGGGGCCAACGTCCTGACTTTC	.	TRBV28	TRBJ2-6	16	many
CASSLYPYEQYF	TGTGCCAGCAGTTTATACCCCTACGAGCAGTACTTC	.	TRBV27	TRBJ2-7	12	.
CASSLSGTGGAGGYGYTF	TGTGCCAGCTCACTCTCCGGGACAGGGGGCGCCGGTGGCTATGGCTACACCTTC	TRBD1	TRBV18	TRBJ1-2	18	.
CASSTDSYGYTF	TGCGCCAGCAGCACCGACAGCTATGGCTACACCTTC	.	TRBV5-1	TRBJ1-2	12	.
CASSLVGESYNEQFF	TGCGCCAGCAGCTTGGTGGGGGAATCCTACAATGAGCAGTTCTTC	.	TRBV5-1	TRBJ2-1	15	.
CASSGPGQGVSEAFF	TGTGCCAGCAGTGGGCCGGGACAGGGGGTCTCTGAAGCTTTCTTT	TRBD1	TRBV28	TRBJ1-1	15	.
CASSTGLAGDEQFF	TGTGCCAGCAGCACAGGACTAGCGGGAGATGAGCAGTTCTTC	TRBD2	TRBV7-9	TRBJ2-1	14	.
CASTRPGLAGGLSYNEQFF	TGTGCCAGCACCCGACCGGGACTAGCGGGAGGGTTATCCTACAATGAGCAGTTCTTC	TRBD2	TRBV5-6	TRBJ2-1	19	.
CASKGQSAETQYF	TGTGCCAGTAAGGGACAGTCCGCAGAGACCCAGTACTTC	TRBD1	TRBV2	TRBJ2-5	13	.
CASSPLAGHDLSTDTQYF	TGTGCCAGCAGCCCTCTAGCGGGTCACGACCTAAGCACAGATACGCAGTATTTT	TRBD2	TRBV7-3	TRBJ2-3	18	.
CASVLGTNTGELFF	TGTGCCAGCGTGCTCGGGACGAACACCGGGGAGCTGTTTTTT	.	TRBV6-1	TRBJ2-2	14	.
CASRIDRSSYNEQFF	TGTGCCAGTAGAATCGACAGGAGCTCCTACAATGAGCAGTTCTTC	.	TRBV19	TRBJ2-1	15	.
CASSPWANTGELFF	TGTGCCAGCAGCCCCTGGGCGAACACCGGGGAGCTGTTTTTT	.	TRBV7-2	TRBJ2-2	14	.
CASKTGTGGYTF	TGTGCCAGTAAAACAGGGACGGGGGGCTACACCTTC	.	TRBV19	TRBJ1-2	12	.
CASSLAGGTNKRPQYF	TGTGCCAGCAGCTTAGCGGGAGGGACCAACAAGAGACCCCAGTACTTC	TRBD2	TRBV7-2	TRBJ2-5	16	.
CASSSPRSVATNEKLFF	TGTGCCAGCAGCTCCCCCCGGTCGGTAGCAACTAATGAAAAACTGTTTTTT	.	TRBV28	TRBJ1-4	17	.
CASSTQGYQSKNIQYF	TGTGCCAGCAGCACACAGGGCTATCAGTCCAAAAACATTCAGTACTTC	.	TRBV7-9	TRBJ2-4	16	.
CASSVLPSYEQYF	TGTGCCAGCAGTGTCTTACCCTCCTACGAGCAGTACTTC	.	TRBV2	TRBJ2-7	13	.
CASTPSTGPDYEQYF	TGTGCCAGCACCCCATCTACAGGGCCGGACTACGAGCAGTACTTC	.	TRBV2	TRBJ2-7	15	.
CASSRTSLREQFF	TGTGCCAGCAGCAGAACAAGTCTTCGTGAGCAGTTCTTC	.	TRBV7-6	TRBJ2-1	13	.
CASSGTGWGKRELGDTQYF	TGTGCCAGCAGCGGGACGGGGTGGGGGAAGCGGGAGTTAGGTGATACGCAGTATTTT	TRBD2	TRBV9	TRBJ2-3	19	few
CASSHSGSSTDTQYF	TGCGCCAGCAGCCATAGCGGATCTAGCACAGATACGCAGTATTTT	.	TRBV4-1	TRBJ2-3	15	once
CASRWQPLDGYTF	TGTGCCAGCAGGTGGCAGCCTCTAGATGGCTACACCTTC	.	TRBV5-3	TRBJ1-2	13	.
CASSRRAAGSYEQYF	TGTGCCAGTAGTCGTCGAGCAGCGGGATCCTACGAGCAGTACTTC	TRBD2	TRBV19	TRBJ2-7	15	.
CASSYSRDPYNEQFF	TGTGCCAGCAGTTACTCGAGGGACCCTTACAATGAGCAGTTCTTC	.	TRBV6-5	TRBJ2-1	15	.
CASKFRDLNEKLFF	TGTGCCAGCAAGTTCCGGGACCTTAATGAAAAACTGTTTTTT	.	TRBV5-5	TRBJ1-4	14	.
CASSSGRGGRVNSNEQFF	TGTGCCAGCAGCTCGGGCCGGGGCGGGAGGGTTAACTCCAATGAGCAGTTCTTC	TRBD2	TRBV11-2	TRBJ2-1	18	.
CASSRGTGTSEQYF	TGTGCCAGCAGCCGGGGGACAGGAACCTCCGAGCAGTACTTC	TRBD1	TRBV7-9	TRBJ2-7	14	once
CASSLLGRPNYEQYF	TGTGCCAGCAGTTTACTAGGCAGGCCAAACTACGAGCAGTACTTC	.	TRBV27	TRBJ2-7	15	.